The 22 T cell receptor beta chains listed next were all sequenced from one sample in a study of cytomegalovirus exposure and HLA in healthy donors. Primers included in the PCR were 60 Vbeta and 13 Jbeta primers. Profiling relied on immunoSEQ multiplex PCR, and the TCRdb table lists in-frame clones only, not all of them. The table shows roughly 180,000 clones, with around 80% occurring only once. The sequenced material came from PBMCs. The receptors derive from an older woman in good health and CMV-seropositive.

The V and J genes are TRBV7-8 and TRBJ2-3; D gene uncertain. The CDR3 loop spans 15 amino acids. Trimming shortened V by 6 bases and J by 0 bases, and 13 bases separated the two germline ends. CDR1 is SGHVS, CDR2 FQNEAQ, per germline. The CDR3: CASSPFGTSTDTQYF. The CDR3 nucleotides are TGTGCCAGCAGTCCCTTCGGTACTAGCACAGATACGCAGTATTTT.

This clone was observed a single time. The chain carries TRBV29-1 and TRBJ1-2; TRBD1 might be the D (5 bases). The germline V and J ends were trimmed by 6 bases and 8 bases, with 19 bases remaining between them. Germline V gene data show CDR1 as SQVTM and CDR2 as ANQGSEA. The CDR3 runs 13 residues. The CDR3 spells CSVPPTEGYGYTF. In DNA form, the CDR3 reads TGCAGCGTCCCCCCCACGGAGGGGTACGGCTACACCTTC.

This rearrangement joins TRBV6-1 to TRBJ2-5, with D maybe TRBD2 (6 bases). Trimming removed 8 bases at V and 7 bases at J, with 14 bases between. CDR3 size: 12 residues. The germline V gene has CDR1 MNHNS and CDR2 SASEGT. CDR3 in DNA: TGTGCCAGCTGCGGAGGGGCTCGGACCCAGTACTTC. Protein: CASCGGARTQYF.

The V gene is TRBV5-4, the J gene TRBJ1-2; 10 nucleotides align to TRBD1. The junction had 8 bases not matched to a gene; V was cut back by 4 bases and J by 8 bases. The CDR3 contains 14 residues. Germline lookup yields CDR1 SGHNT and CDR2 YYREEE (reference sequence). The chain's CDR3 is CASSVPGQGSGYTF. The CDR3 DNA reads as TGTGCCAGCAGCGTCCCGGGACAGGGGTCGGGCTACACCTTC.

The chain combines TRBV30 with TRBJ2-5; D is uncertain. V gave up 0 bases and J gave up 3 bases, with 8 bases separating them. Germline-derived CDR1 and CDR2 are GTSNPN and SVGIG (reference sequence). The CDR3 consists of 13 residues. The CDR3 here is CAWSVGRKETQYF. The CDR3 bases are TGTGCCTGGAGTGTGGGCAGGAAAGAGACCCAGTACTTC.

The chain carries TRBV28 and TRBJ2-7; D might be TRBD2 (6 bases). The V gene's germline CDR1 is MDHEN and CDR2 SYDVKM. This CDR3 is built from 15 residues. The germline V and J ends were trimmed by 1 base and 3 bases, with 13 bases remaining between them. The CDR3 DNA sequence: TGTGCCAGCAGTTTATATGGCGGGACTGACTACGAGCAGTACTTC. Protein sequence: CASSLYGGTDYEQYF.

This clone was picked up a small number of times. The chain has TRBV7-6 and TRBJ2-5, with a tentative D call TRBD1 (5 bases). The CDR3 is 14 amino acids. V was trimmed by 0 bases and J by 5 bases, leaving 10 bases between them. The germline V gene has CDR1 SGHVS and CDR2 FNYEAQ. The CDR3 sequence: CASSLAGAWETQYF. The CDR3 DNA follows: TGTGCCAGCAGCTTAGCAGGGGCGTGGGAGACCCAGTACTTC. The full variable domain, rest sourced from reference TRBV7-6 and TRBJ2-5, is GAGVSQSPRYKVTKRGQDVALRCDPISGHVSLYWYRQALGQGPEFLTYFNYEAQQDKSGLPNDRFSAERPEGSISTLTIQRTEQRDSAMYRCASSLAGAWETQYFGPGTRLLVL.

The J gene is TRBJ2-1, the V gene TRBV29-1; 8 bases are a match to TRBD2. The V and J ends lost 0 bases and 4 bases, in that order; junction bases with no gene match: 2. This CDR3 spans 14 amino acids. Germline V gene data show CDR1 as SQVTM and CDR2 as ANQGSEA. The CDR3 spells CSVEEERGYNEQFF. CDR3 in DNA: TGCAGCGTTGAAGAGGAGCGGGGGTACAATGAGCAGTTCTTC.

There are a few counts of this clone. The chain employs TRBV28 and TRBJ1-5; 7 nucleotides align to TRBD1. Looked up from germline, CDR1 is MDHEN and CDR2 is SYDVKM. The CDR3 contains 15 residues. V lost 6 bases to trimming and J lost 7 bases; unmatched junction nucleotides: 12. The CDR3 here is CASSLTGVSDQPQHF. For the CDR3, the DNA is TGTGCCAGCAGCCTCACAGGGGTTAGCGACCAGCCCCAGCATTTT.

J is TRBJ2-3 and V is TRBV2, with unresolved D. V lost 5 bases and J 7 bases, leaving 7 bases between the germline ends. CDR3 size: 11 residues. The germline V gene has CDR1 SNHLY and CDR2 FYNNEI. The CDR3 nucleotides read TGTGCCAGCAGTTACGCGAATACGCAGTATTTT. Its translation is CASSYANTQYF.

The sample holds one count of this clone. The chain carries TRBV27 and TRBJ1-1, with 8 bases matching TRBD1. The CDR3 length is 17 residues. The V and J ends lost 5 bases and 3 bases, in that order; junction bases with no gene match: 14. Germline V gives CDR1 MNHEY, CDR2 SMNVEV (reference sequence). This CDR3 reads CASSREVRGLGDTEAFF. CDR3 nucleotides: TGTGCCAGCAGTCGCGAGGTCAGGGGGCTCGGGGACACTGAAGCTTTCTTT.

V is TRBV5-4 and J is TRBJ1-1; D is ambiguous. CDR3 length: 14 amino acids. Germline CDR1 reads SGHNT; CDR2 reads YYREEE (reference sequence). V was cut by 6 bases and J by 8 bases, with 20 bases left in between. The CDR3 loop is CASTWWRSQREAFF. The CDR3 coding sequence is TGTGCCAGCACCTGGTGGAGGTCACAGAGAGAAGCTTTCTTT.

The chain recombines TRBV6-5 with TRBJ1-3, with a weak D call TRBD1 (6 bases). The germline V and J ends were trimmed by 6 bases and 4 bases, with 16 bases remaining between them. CDR3 size: 15 residues. CDR1 and CDR2 (germline): MNHEY, SVGAGI. In DNA form, the CDR3 reads TGTGCCAGCAGCCCCGACAGGTTTGCAGGAAACACCATATATTTT. Protein sequence: CASSPDRFAGNTIYF.

The CDR3: CAWSHVPGQGNNSPLHF. For the CDR3, the DNA is TGTGCCTGGAGTCACGTCCCGGGACAGGGGAACAATTCACCCCTCCACTTT. The V gene is TRBV30, the J gene TRBJ1-6, with 10 bases matching TRBD1. The CDR3 is 17 amino acids. CDR1 is GTSNPN, CDR2 SVGIG, per germline (reference sequence). After removal of 2 bases from V and 7 bases from J, the junction contained 11 bases not matched to a gene.

The CDR3 nucleotides are TGTGCCAGCTCACCACGGGGACAGGGAGCTAATGAAAAACTGTTTTTT. Protein: CASSPRGQGANEKLFF. The V call is TRBV18, the J call TRBJ1-4; the match to TRBD1 covers 9 bases. Germline values: CDR1 KGHSH, CDR2 LQKENI. V was pared by 1 base and J by 3 bases, with 3 bases of the junction left unmatched. The CDR3 sequence is 16 residues long. The complete variable domain, with remaining parts taken from reference TRBV18 and TRBJ1-4, reads NAGVMQNPRHLVRRRGQEARLRCSPMKGHSHVYWYRQLPEEGLKFMVYLQKENIIDESGMPKERFSAEFPKEGPSILRIQQVVRGDSAAYFCASSPRGQGANEKLFFGSGTQLSVL.

This clone came up many times. V usage is TRBV11-2 and J usage is TRBJ1-1; TRBD1 matches at 9 bases. The V and J ends lost 5 bases and 4 bases, in that order; junction bases with no gene match: 8. Germline V gives CDR1 SGHAT, CDR2 FQNNGV. This CDR3 is built from 15 residues. CDR3 residues: CASSQGTGSGTEAFF. As DNA, the CDR3 is TGTGCCAGCAGCCAAGGGACAGGGTCAGGCACTGAAGCTTTCTTT.

The chain carries TRBV27 and TRBJ1-2; 7 bases line up with TRBD1. The length of the CDR3 is 12 residues. V trimming: 5 bases; J trimming: 4 bases; junction bases outside the gene matches: 1. The germline gives CDR1 MNHEY, CDR2 SMNVEV (reference sequence). In DNA form, the CDR3 reads TGTGCCAGCAGTCGGGACAGCTATGGCTACACCTTC. It codes for CASSRDSYGYTF.

This chain uses TRBV30 with TRBJ2-7; 9 nucleotides agree with TRBD1. J lost 5 bases, V lost 0 bases, and 5 bases had no gene match. CDR1 GTSNPN and CDR2 SVGIG come from the germline V gene (reference sequence). The CDR3 has 14 amino acids. CDR3 amino acids: CAWSVDRGMDEQYF. In DNA, the CDR3 is TGTGCCTGGAGTGTAGACAGGGGGATGGACGAGCAGTACTTC.

CDR3 nucleotides: TGTGCCACCAGCCCATGGGACAGGAGCTACGAGCAGTACTTC. Translated, it gives CATSPWDRSYEQYF. V gene TRBV15 combines with J gene TRBJ2-7; 8 nucleotides align to TRBD1. From germline, CDR1 is LNHNV and CDR2 YYDKDF (reference sequence). The ends lost 5 bases at V and 3 bases at J; junction bases unmatched: 6. This CDR3 comprises 14 residues.

The genes are TRBV5-1 and TRBJ2-5, with D maybe TRBD2 (6 bases). Trimming stripped 7 bases from V and 4 bases from J, with 17 bases between. Germline values: CDR1 SGHRS, CDR2 YFSETQ. The CDR3 consists of 14 residues. CDR3 protein: CASHGGAPGETQYF. DNA of the CDR3: TGCGCCAGCCATGGCGGGGCGCCAGGAGAGACCCAGTACTTC.

CDR3: CASGIGGGTDTQYF. CDR3 bases: TGCGCCAGTGGCATCGGGGGAGGAACAGATACGCAGTATTTT. The gene calls are TRBV5-1 and TRBJ2-3, with D possibly TRBD2 on 6 matching bases. CDR3 length: 14 residues. Germline V gene lookup returns CDR1 SGHRS and CDR2 YFSETQ. The V gene lost 8 bases and the J gene lost 3 bases, with 16 bases spanning the gap.

J is TRBJ2-3 and V is TRBV4-2; tentatively, D is TRBD2 (5 bases). V dropped 1 base and J dropped 1 base, with 15 bases sitting between them. The CDR3 extends over 17 amino acids. CDR1 is LGHNA, CDR2 YNFKEQ, per germline. The CDR3, as DNA: TGTGCCAGCAGCCAAGCAAGCGGTGGAGGAGGCACAGATACGCAGTATTTT. This gives the protein CASSQASGGGGTDTQYF.